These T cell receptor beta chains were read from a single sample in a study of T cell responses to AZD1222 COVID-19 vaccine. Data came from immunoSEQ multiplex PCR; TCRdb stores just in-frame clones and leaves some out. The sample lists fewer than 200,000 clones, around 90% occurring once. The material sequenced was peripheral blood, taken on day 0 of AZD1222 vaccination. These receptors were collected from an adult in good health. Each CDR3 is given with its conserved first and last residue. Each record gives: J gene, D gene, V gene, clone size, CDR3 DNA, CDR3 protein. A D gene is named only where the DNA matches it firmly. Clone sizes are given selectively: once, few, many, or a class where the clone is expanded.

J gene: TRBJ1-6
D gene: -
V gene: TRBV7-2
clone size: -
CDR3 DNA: TGTGCCAGCAGCTTCCCTGGCGCCGGTCCTAAATCACCCCTCCACTTT
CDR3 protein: CASSFPGAGPKSPLHF

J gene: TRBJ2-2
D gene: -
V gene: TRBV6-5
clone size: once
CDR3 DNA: TGTGCCAGCACTTCAAGGACAAACACCGGGGAGCTGTTTTTT
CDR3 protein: CASTSRTNTGELFF

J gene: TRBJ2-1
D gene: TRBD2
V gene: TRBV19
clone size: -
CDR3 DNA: TGTGCCAGTAGTATACGGGAGGGCCAGAGCTACAATGAGCAGTTCTTC
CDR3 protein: CASSIREGQSYNEQFF

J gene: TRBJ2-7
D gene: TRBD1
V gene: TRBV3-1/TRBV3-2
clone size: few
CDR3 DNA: TGTGCCAGCAGCCTCCCAGGGACAGGGGCCTACGAGCAGTACTTC
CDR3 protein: CASSLPGTGAYEQYF

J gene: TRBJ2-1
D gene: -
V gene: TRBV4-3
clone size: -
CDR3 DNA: TGCGCCAGCAGCCAGGGGAACCGGAATGAGCAGTTCTTC
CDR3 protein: CASSQGNRNEQFF

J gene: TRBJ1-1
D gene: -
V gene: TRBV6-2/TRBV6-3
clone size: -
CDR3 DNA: TGTGCCAGCAGTTACGGGGGGATCGCTGAAGCTTTCTTT
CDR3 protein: CASSYGGIAEAFF

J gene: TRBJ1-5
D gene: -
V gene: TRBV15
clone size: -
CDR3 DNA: TGTGCCACCAGCGCCCCATATCAGCCCCAGCATTTT
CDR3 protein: CATSAPYQPQHF

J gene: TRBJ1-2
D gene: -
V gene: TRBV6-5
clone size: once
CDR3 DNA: TGTGCCAGCAGTCAACGGGGGAACTATGGCTACACCTTC
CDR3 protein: CASSQRGNYGYTF

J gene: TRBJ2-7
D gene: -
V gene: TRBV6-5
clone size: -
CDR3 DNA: TGTGCCAGCAGCCCGGACAATCCAACCTACGAGCAGTACTTC
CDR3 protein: CASSPDNPTYEQYF

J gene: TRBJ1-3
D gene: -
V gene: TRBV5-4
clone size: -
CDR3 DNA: TGTGCCAGCAGGCGGGCAGGGGTCCCTGGAAACACCATATATTTT
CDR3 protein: CASRRAGVPGNTIYF

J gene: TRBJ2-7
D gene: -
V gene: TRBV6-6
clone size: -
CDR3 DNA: TGTGCCAGCAGTTACCTTGCCAGGATGGACGAGCAGTACTTC
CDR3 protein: CASSYLARMDEQYF

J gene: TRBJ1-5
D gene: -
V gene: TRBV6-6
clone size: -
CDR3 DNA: TGTGCCAGCACACACCTAAATCAGCCCCAGCATTTT
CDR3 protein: CASTHLNQPQHF

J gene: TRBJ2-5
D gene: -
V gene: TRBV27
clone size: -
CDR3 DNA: TGTGCCACCGCCGGGGTGAGGGGGGAGACCCAGTACTTC
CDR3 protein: CATAGVRGETQYF

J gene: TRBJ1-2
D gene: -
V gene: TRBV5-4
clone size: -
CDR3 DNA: TGTGCCAGCAGCTTGGAACCGAGCAACTATGGCTACACCTTC
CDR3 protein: CASSLEPSNYGYTF

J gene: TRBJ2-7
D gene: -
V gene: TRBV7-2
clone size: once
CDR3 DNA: TGTGCCAGCAGCCCCAGGGCACTAACCTACGAGCAGTACTTC
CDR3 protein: CASSPRALTYEQYF